These 32 T cell receptor beta chains came from one sample sequenced in a study of blood T cell repertoires in COVID-19. Sequenced by immunoSEQ multiplex PCR; TCRdb stores in-frame clones only, minus some. The sample holds about 210,000 clones, around 82% seen once. The sequenced sample consisted of peripheral blood. These receptor sequences come from a middle-aged woman with acute or convalescent COVID-19.

The rearrangement links TRBV6-6 to TRBJ1-2, with TRBD1 matching over 7 bases. The V segment lost 4 bases and the J segment 6 bases; nucleotides outside the gene matches: 5. This CDR3 contains 13 residues. Germline V gene lookup returns CDR1 MNHNY and CDR2 SVGAGI (reference sequence). The CDR3 nucleotides are TGTGCCAGCAGTTCCGGACAGGCGGATGGCTACACCTTC. Its translation: CASSSGQADGYTF.

The chain has TRBV29-1 and TRBJ1-3; D remains unclear. The CDR3 runs to 14 residues. Trimming took off 4 bases at V and 4 bases at J, with 14 bases between the two ends. Per the germline V gene, CDR1 is SQVTM and CDR2 is ANQGSEA. CDR3 sequence (DNA): TGCAGCGTTGTGCTCCCCCGGGGAGGAAACACCATATATTTT. It specifies CSVVLPRGGNTIYF.

This chain links TRBV24-1 with TRBJ2-7; 11 bases map to TRBD2. J lost 3 bases, V lost 1 base, and 4 bases had no gene match. This CDR3 contains 16 residues. Germline V CDR1 and CDR2: KGHDR, SFDVKD. The CDR3 nucleotides read TGTGCCACCAGTGATTTCTCTACTAGCGGGAGCTACGAGCAGTACTTC. Its translation: CATSDFSTSGSYEQYF.

Worth noting for this clone: The sample holds other DNA sequences that translate to the same CDR3. The V and J genes are TRBV29-1 and TRBJ2-5; possible D gene TRBD1, 6 bases. Germline lookup yields CDR1 SQVTM and CDR2 ANQGSEA. V gave up 2 bases and J gave up 4 bases, with 8 bases separating them. The CDR3 runs 12 residues. In DNA form, the CDR3 reads TGCAGCGTTGAAAAGGGGGTAGAGACCCAGTACTTC. It yields the protein CSVEKGVETQYF.

V is TRBV19 and J is TRBJ2-3, with 11 bases fitting TRBD2. The CDR3 covers 16 residues. The V segment lost 5 bases and the J segment 4 bases; nucleotides outside the gene matches: 8. From germline, CDR1 is LNHDA and CDR2 SQIVND (reference sequence). In DNA, the CDR3 is TGTGCCAGTAGTCCGGGTTTAGCGGGAGGGGCAGATACGCAGTATTTT. Translation: CASSPGLAGGADTQYF.

The V call is TRBV2, the J call TRBJ2-1, with 10 bases fitting TRBD2. CDR3 length: 14 amino acids. The J segment lost 7 bases and the V segment lost 11 bases, leaving 11 bases of the junction unmatched. Germline assignment: CDR1 SNHLY and CDR2 FYNNEI. This CDR3 is CAGEGTSGANEQFF. The CDR3 DNA reads as TGTGCCGGGGAGGGAACTAGCGGGGCAAATGAGCAGTTCTTC.

The rearrangement links TRBV3-1 (or the pseudogene TRBV3-2) to TRBJ2-7; a weak D match, TRBD1 (6 bases). V was pared by 2 bases and J by 4 bases, with 15 bases between. CDR1 and CDR2 from the germline V gene are LGHDT and YNNKEL (reference sequence). The CDR3 is 15 amino acids. The CDR3 nucleotides read TGTGCCAGCAGCCAAACACAGGGAGCCTCGTACGAGCAGTACTTC. Translating it yields CASSQTQGASYEQYF.

In this sample, this clone turned up once. V is TRBV9 and J is TRBJ1-6, with unresolved D. Trimming cost V 7 bases and J 8 bases, with 16 bases left between them. Germline CDR1 reads SGDLS; CDR2 reads YYNGEE. The CDR3 extends over 14 amino acids. For the CDR3, the DNA is TGTGCCAGCCGGACGGGGAGCCGCGATTCACCCCTCCACTTT. Translation: CASRTGSRDSPLHF.

This clone appeared once. The genes are TRBV5-5 and TRBJ2-5; 8 nucleotides line up with TRBD1. The V and J ends lost 9 bases and 4 bases, in that order; junction bases with no gene match: 11. The CDR3 is made up of 14 amino acids. CDR1 and CDR2 (germline): SGHKS, YYEKEE (reference sequence). Written as DNA, the CDR3 is TGTGCCACCAGGACTACAGGGGGGCGAGAGACCCAGTACTTC. Its protein product is CATRTTGGRETQYF.

The chain has TRBV7-2 and TRBJ2-7, with D possibly being TRBD2 (6 bases). CDR3 size: 13 residues. Trimming removed 4 bases at V and 6 bases at J, with 13 bases between. Looked up from germline, CDR1 is SGHTA and CDR2 is FQGNSA. The CDR3 nucleotides read TGTGCCAGCAGCTCCGCCCGGGGAGGCGAGCAGTACTTC. Its protein is CASSSARGGEQYF.

The chain joins TRBV7-2 to TRBJ2-2, with D perhaps matching TRBD1 (5 bases). The CDR3 runs 13 residues. Germline V gene data show CDR1 as SGHTA and CDR2 as FQGNSA. Trimming left V 2 bases short and J 5 bases short, with 6 bases between. The DNA of the CDR3 is TGTGCCAGCAGCTTACAGGGTACCGGGGAGCTGTTTTTT. Residues: CASSLQGTGELFF. Combining the CDR3 with reference TRBV7-2 and TRBJ2-2 gives the whole variable domain GAGVSQSPSNKVTEKGKDVELRCDPISGHTALYWYRQSLGQGLEFLIYFQGNSAPDKSGLPSDRFSAERTGGSVSTLTIQRTQQEDSAVYLCASSLQGTGELFFGEGSRLTVL.

The V call is TRBV5-1, the J call TRBJ1-2, with a tentative D call TRBD1 (6 bases). Between the trimmed V and J ends, which lost 0 bases and 4 bases, there was a span of 16 bases. The CDR3 covers 16 residues. CDR1 is SGHRS, CDR2 YFSETQ, per germline. This CDR3 reads CASSLDRARGGYGYTF. Here the CDR3 DNA reads TGCGCCAGCAGCTTGGATCGGGCCCGAGGGGGCTATGGCTACACCTTC.

Concerning this clone: The sample holds other DNA sequences that translate to the same CDR3. V and J are TRBV7-6 and TRBJ2-1, with D possibly TRBD1 on 5 matching bases. The germline CDR1 and CDR2 sequences are SGHVS and FNYEAQ. Between the trimmed V and J ends, which lost 1 base and 6 bases, there was a span of 10 bases. This CDR3 comprises 14 residues. In DNA form, the CDR3 reads TGTGCCAGCAGCTTAGAAAGGGGCCGCAATGAGCAGTTCTTC. This translates into CASSLERGRNEQFF.

The rearrangement links TRBV7-2 to TRBJ2-1; 8 bases map to TRBD2. This CDR3 spans 13 amino acids. J was trimmed by 10 bases and V by 4 bases; bases with no gene match: 6. Germline CDR1 is SGHTA and CDR2 is FQGNSA. Here the CDR3 reads CASSSYRGGEQFF. In nucleotides, the CDR3 is TGTGCCAGCAGCTCCTACCGGGGGGGGGAGCAGTTCTTC.

This clone was counted a single time. The rearrangement joins TRBV11-3 to TRBJ1-1; the match to TRBD1 covers 8 bases. The CDR3 totals 14 residues. The V gene end was trimmed by 2 bases and the J gene end by 7 bases; junction bases not matched to a gene: 6. From germline, CDR1 is SGHNT and CDR2 YENEEA. The CDR3 loop reads CASSLFRDRIEAFF. The CDR3 nucleotides read TGTGCCAGCAGCTTATTTCGGGACAGGATTGAAGCTTTCTTT.

This clone was seen a handful of times. V gene TRBV10-3 combines with J gene TRBJ1-2; TRBD1 aligns across 7 bases. Germline values: CDR1 ENHRY, CDR2 SYGVKD. CDR3 length: 14 amino acids. The junction had 7 bases not matched to a gene; V was cut back by 5 bases and J by 4 bases. The CDR3 DNA reads TGTGCCATCAGTCTGGAGGGGGCCGGCTATGGCTACACCTTC. This codes for CAISLEGAGYGYTF.

The V call is TRBV27, the J call TRBJ2-7; 7 positions match TRBD2. Germline CDR1 and CDR2: MNHEY and SMNVEV (reference sequence). The CDR3 totals 15 residues. V was pared by 3 bases and J by 6 bases, with 11 bases of the junction left unmatched. For the CDR3, the DNA is TGTGCCAGCAGTTTGGCTAGCGGATCTATCCGCGAGCAGTACTTC. It specifies CASSLASGSIREQYF.

V is TRBV29-1 and J is TRBJ1-1, with TRBD1 as a possible D gene (5 bases). The CDR3 runs to 14 residues. Trimming pared 8 bases from V and 10 bases from J, leaving 26 bases between. Germline V gene sequence: CDR1 SQVTM, CDR2 ANQGSEA. DNA for the CDR3: TGCAGCTTTATTTCGGGGGAGGGAACTTTTGGAGCTTTCTTT. It is translated as CSFISGEGTFGAFF.

This clone was found once. This chain uses TRBV25-1 with TRBJ1-5; the D is unclear. The V gene lost 2 bases and the J gene lost 5 bases, with 10 bases spanning the gap. The CDR3 extends over 14 amino acids. The V gene's germline CDR1 is MGHDK and CDR2 SYGVNS. As DNA, the CDR3 is TGTGCCAGCAGTGAAGGGTCAGGCGATCAGCCCCAGCATTTT. Translating gives CASSEGSGDQPQHF.

This chain connects TRBV7-2 to TRBJ1-6, with D uncertain. This CDR3 is 12 amino acids long. V shed 0 bases and J shed 10 bases, with 4 bases lying between them. CDR1 and CDR2 (germline): SGHTA, FQGNSA. CDR3 region: CASSLAGSPLHF. The CDR3 DNA reads TGTGCCAGCAGCTTAGCCGGGTCACCCCTCCACTTT. The full variable domain, its missing parts supplied by reference TRBV7-2 and TRBJ1-6, is GAGVSQSPSNKVTEKGKDVELRCDPISGHTALYWYRQSLGQGLEFLIYFQGNSAPDKSGLPSDRFSAERTGGSVSTLTIQRTQQEDSAVYLCASSLAGSPLHFGNGTRLTVT.

This rearrangement joins TRBV28 to TRBJ2-2, with TRBD1 matching 11 bases. The germline CDR1 and CDR2 sequences are MDHEN and SYDVKM. This CDR3 has 15 residues. The V and J ends lost 5 bases and 5 bases, in that order; junction bases with no gene match: 4. CDR3 DNA: TGTGCCAGCAGTAAGGACAGGGGGCTGACCGGGGAGCTGTTTTTT. Protein: CASSKDRGLTGELFF. The full variable domain, with the rest looked up from reference TRBV28 and TRBJ2-2, is DVKVTQSSRYLVKRTGEKVFLECVQDMDHENMFWYRQDPGLGLRLIYFSYDVKMKEKGDIPEGYSVSREKKERFSLILESASTNQTSMYLCASSKDRGLTGELFFGEGSRLTVL.

The chain links TRBV10-3 to TRBJ2-3; D gene unclear. Trimming took 2 bases from V and 4 from J, leaving 7 bases between them. CDR1 and CDR2 from the germline V gene are ENHRY and SYGVKD. There are 13 residues in the CDR3. The CDR3, as DNA: TGTGCCATCAGTGAGCCCGTCCCAGATACGCAGTATTTT. It yields the protein CAISEPVPDTQYF.

The chain employs TRBV5-1 and TRBJ2-4, with 7 bases that match TRBD1. Looked up from germline, CDR1 is SGHRS and CDR2 is YFSETQ. The CDR3 is 13 amino acids. Trimming at V came to 4 bases and at J to 9 bases, leaving 7 bases not matched to a gene. In DNA, the CDR3 is TGCGCCAGCAGCACCAATGGGGACAGCATTCAGTACTTC. It yields the protein CASSTNGDSIQYF.

This chain uses TRBV18 with TRBJ1-4; unclear D gene. CDR3 length: 14 amino acids. Germline loops: CDR1 KGHSH, CDR2 LQKENI. Deletions cut 2 bases from V and 7 bases from J, with 11 bases between. The CDR3 sequence: CASSPVQVREKLFF. The CDR3 DNA reads as TGTGCCAGCTCACCAGTGCAGGTCCGTGAAAAACTGTTTTTT. The variable domain in full, with the rest retrieved from reference TRBV18 and TRBJ1-4, is NAGVMQNPRHLVRRRGQEARLRCSPMKGHSHVYWYRQLPEEGLKFMVYLQKENIIDESGMPKERFSAEFPKEGPSILRIQQVVRGDSAAYFCASSPVQVREKLFFGSGTQLSVL.

This chain links TRBV27 with TRBJ1-2, with TRBD1 matching over 9 bases. This CDR3 has 18 residues. Germline V lookup: CDR1 MNHEY, CDR2 SMNVEV (reference sequence). Losses at the gene ends were 1 base for V and 3 bases for J; bases not matched to a gene: 12. The CDR3 DNA is TGTGCCAGCAGTTTATTTGGGACAGGGAGCCTCCGGGACTATGGCTACACCTTC. It translates to CASSLFGTGSLRDYGYTF.

The chain has TRBV11-2 and TRBJ1-6, with unresolved D. With 3 bases removed from V and 7 bases from J, the gap between germline ends came to 7 bases. The CDR3 spans 13 residues. Per the germline V gene, CDR1 is SGHAT and CDR2 is FQNNGV. Written as DNA, the CDR3 is TGTGCCAGCAGCTTGGACTCCAATTCACCCCTCCACTTT. Translated, it gives CASSLDSNSPLHF. The full variable domain, in which reference TRBV11-2 and TRBJ1-6 provide the parts outside the CDR3, is EAGVAQSPRYKIIEKRQSVAFWCNPISGHATLYWYQQILGQGPKLLIQFQNNGVVDDSQLPKDRFSAERLKGVDSTLKIQPAKLEDSAVYLCASSLDSNSPLHFGNGTRLTVT.

This chain uses TRBV30 with TRBJ2-1, with 10 nucleotides matching TRBD2. The ends lost 2 bases at V and 15 bases at J; junction bases unmatched: 10. There are 13 residues in the CDR3. The germline gives CDR1 GTSNPN, CDR2 SVGIG (reference sequence). CDR3 residues: CAWSLPLAGGGFF. CDR3 sequence (DNA): TGTGCCTGGAGTTTACCATTAGCGGGGGGCGGGTTCTTC.

J is TRBJ2-7 and V is TRBV19; 8 bases line up with TRBD1. Germline loops: CDR1 LNHDA, CDR2 SQIVND (reference sequence). The CDR3 length is 15 residues. V shed 0 bases, J shed 7 bases, and the junction held 8 bases outside the gene matches. The CDR3 is CASSIDRTGRREQYF. The CDR3 nucleotides are TGTGCCAGTAGTATAGACAGGACAGGGCGTAGAGAGCAGTACTTC.

The chain is built from TRBV6-5 and TRBJ1-1; unclear D gene. CDR3 size: 13 residues. Germline lookup yields CDR1 MNHEY and CDR2 SVGAGI. V dropped 0 bases and J dropped 3 bases, with 5 bases sitting between them. CDR3 bases: TGTGCCAGCAGTTACTCGAGGGACACTGAAGCTTTCTTT. It specifies CASSYSRDTEAFF.

V usage is TRBV6-1 and J usage is TRBJ2-7, with D possibly matching TRBD1 (6 bases). Trimming removed 4 bases from V and 0 bases from J, with 16 bases in between. Germline lookup yields CDR1 MNHNS and CDR2 SASEGT. The CDR3 runs 16 residues. DNA for the CDR3: TGTGCCAGCAGTGCCTACAGGGTGTCTGGCTCCTACGAGCAGTACTTC. Translation: CASSAYRVSGSYEQYF.

This chain uses TRBV29-1 with TRBJ2-7, with 9 bases matching TRBD1. The CDR3 covers 13 residues. With 6 bases clipped from V and 2 bases from J, the junction kept 5 bases outside the gene matches. The germline V gene has CDR1 SQVTM and CDR2 ANQGSEA. In nucleotides, the CDR3 is TGCAGCGTAGCTAGACAGGGGGCCTACGAGCAGTACTTC. This gives the protein CSVARQGAYEQYF.

This clone was counted a single time. The V call is TRBV4-3, the J call TRBJ2-3; 8 nucleotides align to TRBD1. Trimming at V came to 3 bases and at J to 2 bases, leaving 7 bases not matched to a gene. The length of the CDR3 is 16 residues. Per the germline V gene, CDR1 is LGHNA and CDR2 is YSLEER. In nucleotides, the CDR3 is TGCGCCAGCAGCCAGTCCCCAGGGGGCACCACAGATACGCAGTATTTT. This encodes CASSQSPGGTTDTQYF.